The rows below give T cell receptor beta chains drawn from one sample of a study of response to subunit inactivated influenza vaccine. One entry per CDR3 protein results from TCRdb running MiXCR on the RT-PCR reads. The sample has 800,000 or so distinct CDR3 sequences, around 20% seen once. Material: PBMCs from blood, obtained 5 days after vaccination. The receptor set was obtained from a man aged 50 or older who received an inactivated influenza vaccine. Both conserved end residues are part of each CDR3. Fields, in order: J gene, D gene, V gene, clone size, CDR3 DNA, CDR3 protein. A D gene is named only where the DNA matches it firmly. Only part of the rows carry a size: once, few, many, or a class if the clone is expanded.

>TRBJ2-5|TRBD2|TRBV29-1|few
TGCAGCGTTGACTTGGGGGGGGAGACCCAGTACTTC
CSVDLGGETQYF
>TRBJ1-5|NA|TRBV7-9|few
TGTGCCAGCGGCCAGTCAGGGGGCAATCAGCCCCAGCATTTT
CASGQSGGNQPQHF
>TRBJ2-1|NA|TRBV7-9|few
TGTGCCAGCAGCTTAGTTCCCAGCACTGAGCAGTTCTTC
CASSLVPSTEQFF
>TRBJ2-7|TRBD2|TRBV4-3|NA
TGCGCCAGCAGCCAAGATTGGGGGAGGGGCTACGAGCAGTACTTC
CASSQDWGRGYEQYF
>TRBJ2-5|NA|TRBV7-8|NA
TGTGCCAGCAGCTTAGCGCCCACCCCCAGAGAGACCCAGTACTTC
CASSLAPTPRETQYF
>TRBJ2-1|TRBD1|TRBV12-3/TRBV12-4|NA
TGTGCCAGCAGTTTAACCGACAGGGGACCCTACAATGAGCAGTTCTTC
CASSLTDRGPYNEQFF
>TRBJ2-1|TRBD1|TRBV9|few
TGTGCCAGCAGCGTACCGACAGGGGTTGAGCAGTTCTTC
CASSVPTGVEQFF
>TRBJ2-1|NA|TRBV20-1|many
TGCAGTGCTAGTTGGCGGGCCCCAAACAATGAGCAGTTCTTC
CSASWRAPNNEQFF
>TRBJ2-7|TRBD1|TRBV28|NA
TGTGCCAGCAGTTCGGGACAGGACGAACGAGAGCAGTACTTC
CASSSGQDEREQYF
>TRBJ2-7|TRBD2|TRBV28|few
TGTGCCAGCAGTTCCCCTAGCGGGATCGAGCAGTACTTC
CASSSPSGIEQYF
>TRBJ2-1|TRBD2|TRBV15|NA
TGTGCCACCAGCAGCACCGGGACTAGCTCCCGTGTGCAGTTCTTC
CATSSTGTSSRVQFF
>TRBJ2-3|TRBD1|TRBV10-3|few
TGTGCCATCAGCCGGGACAGGGGAGATACGCAGTATTTT
CAISRDRGDTQYF
>TRBJ2-2|TRBD2|TRBV5-5|few
TGTGCCAGCAAAACCCCCCCTAGCGGTAACACCGGGGAGCTGTTTTTT
CASKTPPSGNTGELFF
>TRBJ2-7|NA|TRBV20-1|few
TGCAGTGCTAGCCCCTCCCCCGAGCAGTACTTC
CSASPSPEQYF
>TRBJ2-7|NA|TRBV20-1|NA
TGCAGTGCTAGAGTATCCAGGGGAAGCCACGAGCAGTACTTC
CSARVSRGSHEQYF
>TRBJ1-2|NA|TRBV5-6|few
TGTGCCAGCAGCAGGCCCGGGACTGACTATGGCTACACCTTC
CASSRPGTDYGYTF
>TRBJ2-1|NA|TRBV6-2/TRBV6-3|few
TGTGCCAGCAGTTACTCTCAATTCGATGCATTGGTCCGCCTACGGAATGAGCAGTTCTTC
CASSYSQFDALVRLRNEQFF
>TRBJ2-5|NA|TRBV9|few
TGTGCCAGCAGCACGGGAACCGGGGAGACCCAGTACTTC
CASSTGTGETQYF
>TRBJ2-1|NA|TRBV5-1|NA
TGCGCCAGCAGCTTGCATCCGGGGGCCTCCTACAATGAGCAGTTCTTC
CASSLHPGASYNEQFF
>TRBJ2-1|NA|TRBV20-1|few
TGCAGTGCTAGACTCCATGAGCAGTTCTTC
CSARLHEQFF
>TRBJ2-1|TRBD2|TRBV20-1|NA
TGCAGTGCTTTCGGGGGGGCGAACCAAAATGAGCAGTTCTTC
CSAFGGANQNEQFF
>TRBJ1-5|NA|TRBV28|NA
TGTGCCAGCAGGCGAGACAGACAGTATAGCAATCAGCCCCAGCATTTT
CASRRDRQYSNQPQHF
>TRBJ2-5|NA|TRBV25-1|few
TGTGCCAGCAGGCCGGCTGGGCTAGAGACCCAGTACTTC
CASRPAGLETQYF
>TRBJ2-1|NA|TRBV9|NA
TGTGCCAGCAGCACTGCGGAGGGTTACAATGAGCAGTTCTTC
CASSTAEGYNEQFF
>TRBJ2-7|NA|TRBV13|NA
TGTGCCAGCAGCACGGACCGTTCCTCCTACGAGCAGTACTTC
CASSTDRSSYEQYF
>TRBJ2-2|TRBD2|TRBV24-1|NA
TGTGCCACCAGTACCGGGACTAGCGGGGGGATTAACACCGGGGAGCTGTTTTTT
CATSTGTSGGINTGELFF
>TRBJ2-2|NA|TRBV19|few
TGTGCCAGTAGTATCCCCCCGGTGGCACCCACGTTGGCCGGGGAGCTGTTTTTT
CASSIPPVAPTLAGELFF
>TRBJ2-7|TRBD2|TRBV6-1|NA
TGTGCCAGCAGGCCTAGCGGGGGCCCCACCTACGAGCAGTACTTC
CASRPSGGPTYEQYF